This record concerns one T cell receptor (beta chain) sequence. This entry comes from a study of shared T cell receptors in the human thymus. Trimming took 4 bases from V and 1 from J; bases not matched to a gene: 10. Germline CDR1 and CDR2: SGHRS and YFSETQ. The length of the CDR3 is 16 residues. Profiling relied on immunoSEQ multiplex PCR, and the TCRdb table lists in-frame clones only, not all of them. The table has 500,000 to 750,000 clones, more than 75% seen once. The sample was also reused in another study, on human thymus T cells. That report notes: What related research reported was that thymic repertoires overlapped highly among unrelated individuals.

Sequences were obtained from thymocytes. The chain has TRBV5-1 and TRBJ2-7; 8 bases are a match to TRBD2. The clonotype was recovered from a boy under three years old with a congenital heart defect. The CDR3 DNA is TGCGCCAGCAGCGATCCCCTAGCGGGTTCTTCCTACGAGCAGTACTTC. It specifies CASSDPLAGSSYEQYF.